This T cell receptor beta chain derives from a study of T cells in Graves' hyperthyroidism and ophthalmopathy (dated by TCRdb to the late 2010s). Concerning the study at large: Peripheral blood samples were taken at initial diagnosis, before any treatment was given. TCR V-J signatures able to tell the groups apart were searched for in a discovery cohort of about a hundred patients, of whom under 45 had Graves' ophthalmopathy and 55 to 60 had stable Graves' hyperthyroidism. Prospective prediction of ophthalmopathy was tested in an independent validation cohort consisting of 18 hyperthyroidism patients and 15 or so patients who later progressed to ophthalmopathy. For training and testing, the 100 patients in the discovery cohort were randomly divided in a 7:3 ratio. Thyroid tissue and blood T-cell repertoires from several Graves' hyperthyroidism patients were also compared in the study. Once sampling was done, hyperthyroidism patients were given methimazole at a starting dose of 30 mg daily, whereas ophthalmopathy patients were given high-dose intravenous methylprednisolone. The paper describes TCR Vbeta CDR3 sequencing of around 130 peripheral blood samples, made up of about 40 ophthalmopathy patients, roughly 80 hyperthyroidism patients and roughly 17 progressor patients. Study-wide conclusions, independent of this receptor: Most expanded thyroid clonotypes (frequency above 0.001) were also found in blood, which suggests that blood repertoires may mirror thyroid immune responses. Ophthalmopathy was separated from stable hyperthyroidism by a 13 V-J signature model, with about 88% sensitivity and approximately 81% specificity obtained in cross-validation and 80%/75% obtained in testing. In validation, the model predicted progression to ophthalmopathy a median of about 6 months before onset, with about 67% sensitivity and about 72% specificity. Sample size was not statistically predetermined, and blinding of investigators to group allocation was not performed.

This clonotype was recorded at least ten times. Its antigen is still unknown. No much larger clone is present one base from it, and per-base qualities are unavailable. Hyperthyroidism patients were newly diagnosed, with disease duration under 2 months, and aged 18 to 65 years. The study excluded patients with uncontrolled infections, other autoimmune diseases, pregnancy or lactation. Diagnoses were established on the basis of clinical symptoms, serum thyroxine and TRAb, thyroid ultrasound, and orbital computed tomography. Blood from progressor patients was drawn when they were first diagnosed with hyperthyroidism, before any ophthalmopathy symptoms appeared. PBMCs were isolated from 10 ml of fresh peripheral blood by Ficoll-Paque density gradient centrifugation. Patients classed as progressors first received a Graves' hyperthyroidism diagnosis and then went on to develop ophthalmopathy during follow-up. Trizol reagent was used to extract total RNA, and RNA quality was then checked on an Agilent 2100 Bioanalyzer.

CDR1 MNHEY and CDR2 SVGAGI were looked up in the germline V gene. V is pared back by 2 bases and J by 5 bases, with 12 bases lying between the germline termini. The CDR3 goes from the cysteine to the phenylalanine over 15 residues. Just the 45-base CDR3 DNA is kept, in frame starting at base 1. TCR beta CDR3 regions were amplified from RNA transcripts. A first-round RT-PCR of the TCR CDR3 used the HTBI primer set with the Qiagen OneStep RT-PCR kit. Libraries were constructed in a second round of multiplex PCR, after which size selection and purification were carried out. Paired-end sequencing of the libraries was performed with 100 bp reads on an Illumina HiSeq2000. The study's own analysis went as follows. SOAPnuke was used to process the raw data, throwing out any read that contained adapters or uncalled bases, had a mean Phred below 15, or lacked an exact constant-primer or identifier match. COPE v1.2.5 was used to merge the high-quality paired reads, and each unique nucleotide sequence was defined as a clonotype. Clonotypes were aligned to IMGT TRBV, TRBD and TRBJ reference segments using MiTCR v1.1. The analysis included only V-J combinations with a frequency above 0.0001, which together covered 99% to 99.2% of the repertoires. A TCS score was defined as the ratio between F50 (clonal expansion) and ExV (chaos), using BLOSUM62-based TCRdist between CDR3 peptides within each V-J. Welch's t-statistics and random forest reduced some 510 V-J features to roughly 13, which were used in a naive Bayes classifier (R e1071). TCRdb handled the public reads itself, with Q25 trimming in fastp and clone calling in MiXCR, and kept productive beta chains. Records with the same CDR3 protein are collapsed into one entry carrying the most frequent genes and DNA. None of the V and J calls come from the authors' own analysis; TCRdb made them. The sample data list roughly 500,000 distinct CDR3 sequences, and about 15% of these were observed just once. The ten largest clones add up to 5.5% to 7.5% of the sample.

This clonotype was obtained from a woman aged 30 to 39 with Graves' hyperthyroidism that later progressed to Graves' ophthalmopathy. The sequenced sample was blood. Here the chain combines TRBV6-5 and TRBJ1-4; TRBD1 could be the D gene, as 5 bases match. The encoded CDR3 is CASSYLDRPNEKLFF. The nucleotide sequence is TGTGCCAGCAGTTACCTCGACAGACCGAATGAAAAACTGTTTTTT.